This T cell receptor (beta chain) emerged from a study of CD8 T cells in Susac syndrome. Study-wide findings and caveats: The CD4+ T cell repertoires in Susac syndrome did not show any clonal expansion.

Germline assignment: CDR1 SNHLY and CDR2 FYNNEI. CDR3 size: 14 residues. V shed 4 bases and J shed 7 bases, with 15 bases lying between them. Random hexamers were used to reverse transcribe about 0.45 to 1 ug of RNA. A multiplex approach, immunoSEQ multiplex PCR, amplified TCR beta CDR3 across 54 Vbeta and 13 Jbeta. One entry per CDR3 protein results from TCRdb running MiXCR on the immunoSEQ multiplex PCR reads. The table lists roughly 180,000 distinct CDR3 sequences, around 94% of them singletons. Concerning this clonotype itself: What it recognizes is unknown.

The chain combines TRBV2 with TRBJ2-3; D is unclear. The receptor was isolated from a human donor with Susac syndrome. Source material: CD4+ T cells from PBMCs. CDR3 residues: CASSAATGRHTQYF. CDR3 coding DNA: TGTGCCAGCAGTGCGGCCACCGGACGGCATACGCAGTATTTT.